This record looks at one T cell receptor (beta chain) sequence and its context. This sample is drawn from a study of blood T cell repertoires in COVID-19. Background on the study: COVID-19 samples collected from the United States, Italy and Spain covered acute and convalescent phases. Sources were T cells, B-cell-depleted T cells, or PBMCs; the material itself was cDNA or gDNA.

The CDR3 extends over 15 amino acids. Trimming cost V 0 bases and J 7 bases, with 15 bases left between them. Germline values: CDR1 ENHRY, CDR2 SYGVKD. The table came from immunoSEQ multiplex PCR; TCRdb's copy has only in-frame clones and leaves some out. The table shows roughly 220,000 clones, with approximately 90% occurring only once. Sequencing input: PBMCs or T cells enriched from blood (not recorded which). J is TRBJ1-2 and V is TRBV10-3; tentatively, D is TRBD1 (5 bases). The clonotype was recovered from a woman aged 18-35 years in a cohort exposed to, infected with or recovered from COVID-19 (not recorded which). CDR3 bases: TGTGCCATCAGTGAGTCCGCGGGGCCTGAGGGTGGCTACACCTTC. Its protein product is CAISESAGPEGGYTF.